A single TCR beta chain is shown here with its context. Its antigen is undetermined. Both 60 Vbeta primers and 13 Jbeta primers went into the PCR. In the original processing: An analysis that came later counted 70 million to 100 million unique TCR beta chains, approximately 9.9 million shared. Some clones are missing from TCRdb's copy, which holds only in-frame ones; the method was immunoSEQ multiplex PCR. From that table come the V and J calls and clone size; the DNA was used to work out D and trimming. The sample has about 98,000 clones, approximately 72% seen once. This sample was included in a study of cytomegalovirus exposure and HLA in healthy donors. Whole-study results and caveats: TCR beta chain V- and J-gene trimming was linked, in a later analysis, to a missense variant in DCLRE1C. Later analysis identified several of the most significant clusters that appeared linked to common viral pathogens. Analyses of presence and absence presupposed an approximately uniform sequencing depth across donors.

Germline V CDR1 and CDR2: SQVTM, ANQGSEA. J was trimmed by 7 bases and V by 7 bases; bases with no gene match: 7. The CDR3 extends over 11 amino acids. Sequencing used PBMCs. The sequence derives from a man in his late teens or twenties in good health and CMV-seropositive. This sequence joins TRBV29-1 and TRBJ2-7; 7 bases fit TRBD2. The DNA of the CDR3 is TGCAGCGGCGGGCAGGGAGGGGAGCAGTACTTC. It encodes CSGGQGGEQYF.